Listed below are T cell receptor beta chains from one sample, sequenced in a study of T cells in tuberculosis. Repertoires were generated with immunoSEQ multiplex PCR, while TCRdb's copy carries only in-frame clones and drops some. This table has about 33,000 clones, 85% to 95% appearing once. The sample comprised PBMCs. The source of these receptors is a donor aged 10 to 29 with latent tuberculosis or without tuberculosis infection. Some clones in this sample may be carry-over from other donors' samples. Both conserved end residues are part of each CDR3.

CDR3 protein	J gene	V gene
CASSERLPPSEAFF	TRBJ1-1	TRBV10-1
CASGLRDTPNTEAFF	TRBJ1-1	TRBV12-5
CASSIRLAGALAEQYF	TRBJ2-7	TRBV28
CASSSDRGLPYEQYF	TRBJ2-7	TRBV5-4
CAISPGLGNEQYF	TRBJ2-7	TRBV10-3
CAWRGTGWDDTGELFF	TRBJ2-2	TRBV30
CASSSKGGGEEQFF	TRBJ2-1	TRBV27
CASSSMTPGGNTIYF	TRBJ1-3	TRBV6-1
CASSLRGTATYEQYF	TRBJ2-7	TRBV28
CASSPRGGTGELFF	TRBJ2-2	TRBV18
CASSILEQGLNYGYTF	TRBJ1-2	TRBV19
CASRGKLYGYTF	TRBJ1-2	TRBV19
CASSPGYEQYF	TRBJ2-7	TRBV25-1
CASRDAAYEQYF	TRBJ2-7	TRBV2
CASGLSQGYGYTF	TRBJ1-2	TRBV5-1
CASSFGAGGRETQYF	TRBJ2-5	TRBV6-5
CASSVQTGPASGYTF	TRBJ1-2	TRBV2
CASSLVQFNQPQHF	TRBJ1-5	TRBV5-8
CATSRDGGQVEAFF	TRBJ1-1	TRBV15
CASSLLGGDYSYEQYF	TRBJ2-7	TRBV5-1
CASSGRDSQRLYEQYF	TRBJ2-7	TRBV11-3
CAWSHRDRGLYEQYF	TRBJ2-7	TRBV30
CSVIPVAGAGELFF	TRBJ2-2	TRBV29-1
CASSLSGGSYEQYF	TRBJ2-7	TRBV27
CASSPSTDTQYF	TRBJ2-3	TRBV7-9
CASSLGGLLNTEAFF	TRBJ1-1	TRBV13
CASSRLGTAYTEAFF	TRBJ1-1	TRBV4-1
CASSPSAEPRGTQHF	TRBJ1-5	TRBV18
CASSEQEEYGYTF	TRBJ1-2	TRBV2
CASSGGRNYEQYF	TRBJ2-7	TRBV2
CASSLDSNPAEQYF	TRBJ2-7	TRBV7-9
CASSLAARSYEQYF	TRBJ2-7	TRBV5-4
CASSPRTGSSYNEQFF	TRBJ2-1	TRBV9
CASSMGQGKFGELFF	TRBJ2-2	TRBV19
CASSQEQGVGSPLHF	TRBJ1-6	TRBV4-1
CASSPQGAAEAFF	TRBJ1-1	TRBV6-5
CASIGQGGNTEAFF	TRBJ1-1	TRBV2